The rows below give T cell receptor beta chains drawn from one sample of a study of CD8 T cells in Susac syndrome. MiXCR, run by TCRdb on the immunoSEQ multiplex PCR reads, gives a single entry per CDR3 protein. There are about 190,000 distinct CDR3 sequences in the sample; 85% to 95% occur only once, and under 0.12% lies in the top ten. The sample taken for sequencing was CD4+ T cells from PBMCs. These receptors came from a human donor in good health. Each CDR3 is given with its conserved first and last residue. Each record gives: CDR3 DNA, CDR3 protein, clone size, V gene, D gene, J gene. The D gene is left open where the match is weak. Expanded clones are given a class, and other clones once, few, many or no size at all.

TGCAGTGCTTCAGGACAGGGGAGGACTGAAGCTTTCTTT CSASGQGRTEAFF NA TRBV20-1 TRBD1 TRBJ1-1
TGCAGTGCAACTCGAAGGACCCTCACAGATACGCAGTATTTT CSATRRTLTDTQYF NA TRBV20-1 NA TRBJ2-3
TGTGCCAGCACTCTTGGGACATTCGGGGGCGGCTACACCTTC CASTLGTFGGGYTF NA TRBV28 NA TRBJ1-2
TGTGCCAGCAGGCGTGGTAGTGTCAATGAGCAGTTCTTC CASRRGSVNEQFF once TRBV25-1 NA TRBJ2-1
TGCAGTGCTGCGCCGACAGGGTACTATGGCTACACCTTC CSAAPTGYYGYTF NA TRBV20-1 TRBD1 TRBJ1-2
TGTGCCAGCAGTCACGGACAGGGGGCAGATACGCAGTATTTT CASSHGQGADTQYF few TRBV28 TRBD1 TRBJ2-3
TGCAGTGCACGAGGCGGGGACCGGACCGGGGAGCTGTTTTTT CSARGGDRTGELFF NA TRBV20-1 NA TRBJ2-2
TGCAGCGCGCGACAGGGGGAAGTGGTTGGCTACACCTTC CSARQGEVVGYTF NA TRBV29-1 TRBD1 TRBJ1-2
TGCAGCGATGGAGCGGGAGGGCCAGATACGCAGTATTTT CSDGAGGPDTQYF NA TRBV29-1 TRBD2 TRBJ2-3
TGTGCCAGTAGTATTGTCTCCAATGAGCAGTTCTTC CASSIVSNEQFF once TRBV19 NA TRBJ2-1
TGTGCCAGCAGCTTGATCGGTATGCGCAATCAGCCCCAGCATTTT CASSLIGMRNQPQHF NA TRBV5-6 NA TRBJ1-5
TGTGCCAGCAGCCTCGTCGGCCGAGGAGATACGCAGTATTTT CASSLVGRGDTQYF NA TRBV7-2 NA TRBJ2-3
TGTGCCACCAGCAGAGCGGGTAGGAGTGAAAAACTGTTTTTT CATSRAGRSEKLFF NA TRBV15 NA TRBJ1-4
TGTGCCAGCACCCCCCGAGCAGGGGGCTCTTGGGGGGAGCTGTTTTTT CASTPRAGGSWGELFF NA TRBV7-2 TRBD1 TRBJ2-2
TGCAGTGCCGAGGTCGACGGGGGGGCAACAGATACGCAGTATTTT CSAEVDGGATDTQYF NA TRBV20-1 TRBD2 TRBJ2-3
TGTGCCATCAGTGAGTCGAAGGGTGCTCTAGCCAAAAACATTCAGTACTTC CAISESKGALAKNIQYF NA TRBV10-3 NA TRBJ2-4
TGTGCCAGCAGTGCGTCCAGGACTAGCGGGAGTAATGAGCAGTTCTTC CASSASRTSGSNEQFF once TRBV25-1 TRBD2 TRBJ2-1
TGTGCCAGCAGGATGGGACAGTACTCGGATGGCTACACCTTC CASRMGQYSDGYTF NA TRBV28 TRBD1 TRBJ1-2
TGTGCCAGCAGTGAAGCGCTTTTAGGGAACACTGAAGCTTTCTTT CASSEALLGNTEAFF NA TRBV2 NA TRBJ1-1
TGTGCCAGCATGACCGGAGTTGAAAAACTGTTTTTT CASMTGVEKLFF once TRBV6-6 NA TRBJ1-4
TGTGCCAGCAGCGTCAACCCAGGGGATGTCGGCTACACCTTC CASSVNPGDVGYTF NA TRBV9 NA TRBJ1-2
TGTGCCAGCAGTTTAACCCTCGGACAGGGAGAGGAGACCCAGTACTTC CASSLTLGQGEETQYF NA TRBV27 TRBD1 TRBJ2-5
TGTGCCACCAGCAGAGATGGGGCATCTTACACCTTC CATSRDGASYTF NA TRBV15 NA TRBJ1-2
TGCAGTGCTAGGGACACCTTCTCTGGAAACACCATATATTTT CSARDTFSGNTIYF NA TRBV20-1 NA TRBJ1-3
TGTGCCAGCAGCCAAGGGGGAGGGGCCGGCTATGGCTACACCTTC CASSQGGGAGYGYTF NA TRBV3-1 NA TRBJ1-2
TGTGCCAGCAGTGACCCATCGGGGGGCAATGAGCAGTTCTTC CASSDPSGGNEQFF NA TRBV25-1 TRBD2 TRBJ2-1
TGTGCCAGCGGGCGGACAGATACGCAGTATTTT CASGRTDTQYF few TRBV12-3/TRBV12-4 NA TRBJ2-3
TGCGCCAGCAACCCCTCAGGGACCCAGTACTTC CASNPSGTQYF NA TRBV23-1 NA TRBJ2-5
TGTGCCAGTAGTACTGCGGATACGCAGTATTTT CASSTADTQYF NA TRBV19 NA TRBJ2-3
TGCAGCGTTGCCGGGACCTCTGGAAACACCATATATTTT CSVAGTSGNTIYF NA TRBV29-1 NA TRBJ1-3
TGCAGCGTCCCGTCGGGGAACGCGGGCACTGAAGCTTTCTTT CSVPSGNAGTEAFF few TRBV29-1 NA TRBJ1-1
TGCGCCAGCAGCTCAGGACGCGAACGTGGGAACTATGGCTACACCTTC CASSSGRERGNYGYTF NA TRBV5-1 NA TRBJ1-2
TGTGCCAGCAGCCAAGCCCTTGGGCCATCGCAGTATTTT CASSQALGPSQYF NA TRBV3-1 NA TRBJ2-3
TGTGCCAGCAGCCCGTCGCTAGGGGGACCCTATGGCTACACCTTC CASSPSLGGPYGYTF NA TRBV3-1 NA TRBJ1-2
TGTGCCAGCAGCTTTTCGGCAGTACCTAATTCACCCCTCCACTTT CASSFSAVPNSPLHF NA TRBV5-6 NA TRBJ1-6
TGCAGCGTTGATACAGGCCAAGAGACCCAGTACTTC CSVDTGQETQYF NA TRBV29-1 NA TRBJ2-5
TGCAGCGCTAGGACTAGCGGGATCAATGAGCAGTTCTTC CSARTSGINEQFF NA TRBV29-1 TRBD2 TRBJ2-1
TGCGCCAGCAGCAGACAGGATTACCAGGGATCCAACACTGAAGCTTTCTTT CASSRQDYQGSNTEAFF NA TRBV5-1 NA TRBJ1-1
TGTGCCAGTGCCGGGACAGGGGGCGAACAGCCCCAGCATTTT CASAGTGGEQPQHF NA TRBV19 TRBD1 TRBJ1-5
TGTGCCAGCAGCAGGAACAGGGGGCTGGATGAGCAGTTCTTC CASSRNRGLDEQFF NA TRBV5-6 TRBD1 TRBJ2-1
TGTGCCAGCAGCTTAGGTACAGGGAGTAACACAGATACGCAGTATTTT CASSLGTGSNTDTQYF NA TRBV7-9 NA TRBJ2-3
TGTGCCAGCAGCCCCGCTCCCGTTAGGCCAGAGACCCAGTACTTC CASSPAPVRPETQYF NA TRBV14 NA TRBJ2-5
TGTGCCATCAAGGAGGGCGAGACCCAGTACTTC CAIKEGETQYF NA TRBV10-3 NA TRBJ2-5
TGTGCCTGGAGTACTAGCGGGCCAGCCCATGAGCAGTTCTTC CAWSTSGPAHEQFF NA TRBV30 TRBD2 TRBJ2-1
TGTGCCATCAGTGAGTCAAGCGTCACAGATACGCAGTATTTT CAISESSVTDTQYF NA TRBV10-3 NA TRBJ2-3
TGCAGTGCTAGGACAGGGGGTGCGGAGACCCAGTACTTC CSARTGGAETQYF NA TRBV20-1 TRBD1 TRBJ2-5
TGCAGTGCTGGGGACAGGGCGGTAAGCACTGAAGCTTTCTTT CSAGDRAVSTEAFF once TRBV20-1 TRBD1 TRBJ1-1
TGCAGTGCTACCACAGGGTTAAATCAGCCCCAGCATTTT CSATTGLNQPQHF NA TRBV20-1 NA TRBJ1-5
TGTGCCAGCAGTTTAACCGGGTACACTGAAGCTTTCTTT CASSLTGYTEAFF NA TRBV12-3/TRBV12-4 NA TRBJ1-1
TGCAGTGAAACCAGGGAATTGAACACTGAAGCTTTCTTT CSETRELNTEAFF NA TRBV20-1 NA TRBJ1-1
TGTGCCAGTAGTATAGATAAGGGATCGGGACCCCAGCATTTT CASSIDKGSGPQHF NA TRBV19 NA TRBJ1-5
TGTGCCAGCAGGGCAGCGGGAGCGGAGACCCAGTACTTC CASRAAGAETQYF NA TRBV27 TRBD2 TRBJ2-5
TGTGCCAGCACGGGAGGTAGCTCCTACGAGCAGTACTTC CASTGGSSYEQYF NA TRBV6-2/TRBV6-3 TRBD2 TRBJ2-7
TGTGCCAGCAGTCCCTCAGGACTAGCGGGAGGGACCACGCAGTATTTT CASSPSGLAGGTTQYF NA TRBV12-3/TRBV12-4 TRBD2 TRBJ2-3
TGTGCCAGCCTTAGAGGGCAGGGGTATGGCTACACCTTC CASLRGQGYGYTF NA TRBV12-3/TRBV12-4 NA TRBJ1-2
TGTGCCACCAGCAGACTAGTTGGATCCTACAATGAGCAGTTCTTC CATSRLVGSYNEQFF NA TRBV15 NA TRBJ2-1
TGCGCCAGCAGCTTGGACGGCTTCGGGTTGGCTTCACCCCTCCACTTT CASSLDGFGLASPLHF NA TRBV5-1 NA TRBJ1-6
TGTGCCAGCAGTGAAGGGCGCGTGGCGACTTCACCCCTCCACTTT CASSEGRVATSPLHF once TRBV2 NA TRBJ1-6
TGTGCCAGCAGCTTATGGGGTTCCACAGATACGCAGTATTTT CASSLWGSTDTQYF NA TRBV11-2 NA TRBJ2-3
TGTGCCAGCTTCCCCTGGGGGAGCGCATACAATGAGCAGTTCTTC CASFPWGSAYNEQFF NA TRBV5-4 NA TRBJ2-1